Listed below are T cell receptor beta chains from one sample, sequenced in a study of T cell therapy after organ transplantation. Their specific antigens are unknown. Sequenced by immunoSEQ multiplex PCR; TCRdb stores in-frame clones only, minus some. The sample records approximately 1,100 clones, over 55% being singletons. Sequenced here: CD8+ T cells from blood, sampled after autologous CMV-specific T cell therapy. The receptor source for this set is a human patient who had received a solid organ transplant and had CMV disease. Some of the T cells may derive from the graft donor. Each CDR3 is given with its conserved first and last residue. A D gene is named only where the DNA matches it firmly. Not all rows give a size; the values are once, few, many and, for expanded clones, a class.

TRBJ2-7 | - | TRBV28 | - | TGTGCCAGCAGTTTAGGGCCGGCTGCCTACGAGCAGTACTTC | CASSLGPAAYEQYF
TRBJ2-1 | - | TRBV27 | TRBD1 | TGTGCCAGCAGTCCCGGGACAGGGTACAATGAGCAGTTCTTC | CASSPGTGYNEQFF
TRBJ2-1 | - | TRBV7-3 | - | TGTGCCAGCAGCTTAACCCAGTTCAATGAGCAGTTCTTC | CASSLTQFNEQFF
TRBJ1-2 | once | TRBV6-5 | - | TGTGCCAGCAGTCAAGACAGCAACTATGGCTACACCTTC | CASSQDSNYGYTF
TRBJ1-1 | - | TRBV6-4 | TRBD1 | TGTGCCAGCAGGCTAGGGGGCGCGGCGAACACTGAAGCTTTCTTT | CASRLGGAANTEAFF
TRBJ2-1 | - | TRBV13 | - | TGTGCCAGCAGCTTAGACTTGGGGATAGACAATGAGCAGTTCTTC | CASSLDLGIDNEQFF
TRBJ2-1 | - | TRBV7-6 | - | TGTGCCAGCAGCTTAGACACCTACAATGAGCAGTTCTTC | CASSLDTYNEQFF
TRBJ2-5 | - | TRBV6-9 | - | TGTGCCAGCAGTTACTCGAATCAGGGCGGGGAGACCCAGTACTTC | CASSYSNQGGETQYF
TRBJ2-5 | - | TRBV6-5 | - | TGTGCCAGCAGTTACTCGAACCAGGGCACCCAGTACTTC | CASSYSNQGTQYF
TRBJ1-5 | - | TRBV4-1 | - | TGCGCCAGCAGCCAATCACTTGGCCTCTCCCAGCCCCAGCATTTT | CASSQSLGLSQPQHF
TRBJ2-1 | - | TRBV7-9 | - | TGTGCCAGCAGCTCACCCCCAGCATATGAGCAGTTCTTC | CASSSPPAYEQFF
TRBJ2-1 | few | TRBV5-5 | TRBD2 | TGTGCCAGCAGACAGACTAGCGGGAGTGTAAATGAGCAGTTCTTC | CASRQTSGSVNEQFF
TRBJ2-1 | - | TRBV6-5 | - | TGTGCCAGCAGTTACTTTAGCGGAGGCTACAATGAGCAGTTCTTC | CASSYFSGGYNEQFF
TRBJ1-5 | - | TRBV15 | - | TGTGCCACCAGCAGGGATACAGGGAGCAATCAGCCCCAGCATTTT | CATSRDTGSNQPQHF
TRBJ1-4 | - | TRBV7-9 | - | TGTGCCAGCAGCTTGCGAGGGGTGGGGGAAAAACTGTTTTTT | CASSLRGVGEKLFF
TRBJ1-5 | few | TRBV28 | TRBD1 | TGTGCCAGCAGATGGGACAGGGGTAATCAGCCCCAGCATTTT | CASRWDRGNQPQHF
TRBJ2-6 | - | TRBV7-9 | TRBD1 | TGTGCCAGCAGGGGACAGGGGGCTGGTGGGGCCAACGTCCTGACTTTC | CASRGQGAGGANVLTF
TRBJ1-6 | - | TRBV7-9 | - | TGTGCCAGCAGCCCCCCGGCCCGGGACATTCGTTCACCCCTCCACTTT | CASSPPARDIRSPLHF
TRBJ2-7 | - | TRBV7-9 | - | TGTGCCAGCAGCTCCCCACCGGGTCTCTACGAGCAGTACTTC | CASSSPPGLYEQYF
TRBJ1-1 | - | TRBV4-3 | TRBD1 | TGCGCCAGCAGCCAAGATCGCGTTCCCTGGACAGGGGACACTGAAGCTTTCTTT | CASSQDRVPWTGDTEAFF
TRBJ2-6 | - | TRBV2 | - | TGTGCCAGCCTCTTCAGGGTCCCCGACTCCGGGGCCAACGTCCTGACTTTC | CASLFRVPDSGANVLTF
TRBJ2-7 | - | TRBV5-6 | - | TGTGCCAGCAGCCTCCCCCAGGTCTACGAGCAGTACTTC | CASSLPQVYEQYF
TRBJ1-3 | large | TRBV27 | TRBD1 | TGTGCCAGCAGTTTAGGCCCCCCCGGGACAGATAGAAACACCATATATTTT | CASSLGPPGTDRNTIYF
TRBJ2-1 | - | TRBV6-5 | - | TGTGCCAGCACCCAGGAGGTCTCCTACAATGAGCAGTTCTTC | CASTQEVSYNEQFF
TRBJ2-1 | - | TRBV29-1 | TRBD2 | TGCAGCGTTCAGCGGGAGTACGGGGGCCGCGAGCAGTTCTTC | CSVQREYGGREQFF
TRBJ2-7 | - | TRBV11-2 | - | TGTGCCAGCAGCACTAGGACAAACGAGCAGTACTTC | CASSTRTNEQYF
TRBJ1-1 | - | TRBV11-2 | - | TGTGCCAGCGCATGGGAGATGAACACTGAAGCTTTCTTT | CASAWEMNTEAFF